This section outlines one T cell receptor beta chain sequence together with its context. Under the authors' procedure: The assay estimated nucleated cells by amplifying reference gene primers. Generated by immunoSEQ multiplex PCR, the TCRdb table keeps only in-frame clones and is missing some. The V and J calls and the clone size are those of that table, but D and trimming were determined from the DNA. The sample includes hundreds of thousands of clones, roughly four fifths of them seen just once. The entry originates in a study of blood T cell repertoires in COVID-19. Germline lookup yields CDR1 WSHSY and CDR2 SAAADI. V dropped 2 bases and J dropped 4; count of bases not matched to a gene: 2. The CDR3 runs to 14 residues.

The sequence derives from a woman between 45 and 65 years old who had been exposed to COVID-19. This chain uses TRBV10-2 with TRBJ2-3; 8 nucleotides agree with TRBD2. The specimen was PBMCs or T cells enriched from blood (not recorded which). The DNA for the CDR3 is TGCGCCAGCAGTGAGACGGGACTAGCAGATACGCAGTATTTT. Its translation is CASSETGLADTQYF.